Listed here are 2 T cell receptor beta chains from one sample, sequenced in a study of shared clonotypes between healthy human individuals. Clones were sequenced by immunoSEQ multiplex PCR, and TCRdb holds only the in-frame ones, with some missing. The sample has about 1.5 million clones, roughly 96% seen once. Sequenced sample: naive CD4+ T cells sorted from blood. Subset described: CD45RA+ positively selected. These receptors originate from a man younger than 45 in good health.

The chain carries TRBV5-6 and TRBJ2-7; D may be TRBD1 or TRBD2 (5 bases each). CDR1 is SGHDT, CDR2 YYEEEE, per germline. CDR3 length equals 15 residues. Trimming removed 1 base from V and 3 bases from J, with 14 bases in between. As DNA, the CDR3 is TGTGCCAGCAGCTTGTTTGGGACCCAGGACTACGAGCAGTACTTC. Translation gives CASSLFGTQDYEQYF. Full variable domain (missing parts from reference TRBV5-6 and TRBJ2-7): DAGVTQSPTHLIKTRGQQVTLRCSPKSGHDTVSWYQQALGQGPQFIFQYYEEEERQRGNFPDRFSGHQFPNYSSELNVNALLLGDSALYLCASSLFGTQDYEQYFGPGTRLTVT.

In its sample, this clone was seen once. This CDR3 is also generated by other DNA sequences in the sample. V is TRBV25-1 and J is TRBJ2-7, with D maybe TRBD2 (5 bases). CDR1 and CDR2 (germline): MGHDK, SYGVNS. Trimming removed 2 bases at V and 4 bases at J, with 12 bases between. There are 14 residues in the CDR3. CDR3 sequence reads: CASSERQGSYEQYF. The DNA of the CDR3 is TGTGCCAGCAGTGAACGGCAAGGGAGTTACGAGCAGTACTTC.